This T cell receptor (beta chain) was recovered during a study of blood T cell repertoires in COVID-19. Study-wide background: Material from acute and convalescent COVID-19 was sourced from the United States, Italy and Spain. In each case, the material was cDNA or gDNA derived from T cells, B-cell-depleted T cells, or PBMCs.

The CDR3 has 14 amino acids. Per germline, CDR1 SEHNR and CDR2 FQNEAQ (reference sequence). V lost 3 bases, J lost 3 bases, and 8 bases lay in between. Per the study methods: It was from reference gene primer amplification that nucleated cell counts were estimated. Clones were sequenced by immunoSEQ multiplex PCR, and TCRdb holds only the in-frame ones, with some missing. The D gene and trimming were derived from the DNA, and the V and J assignments and clone size from that table. The data contain around 140,000 clones, approximately 86% of them singletons. The sample comprised peripheral blood. This sequence was found in a woman aged 55-69 years with acute or convalescent COVID-19. The genes are TRBV7-9 and TRBJ2-2; D is unclear. This CDR3 reads CASSLVGHTGELFF. CDR3 nucleotide sequence: TGTGCCAGCAGCTTGGTGGGCCACACCGGGGAGCTGTTTTTT.